This T cell receptor (beta chain) emerged from a study of blood T cell repertoires in COVID-19. Here immunoSEQ multiplex PCR was the method, and the copy in TCRdb shows in-frame clones only, minus some. The table records 80,000 to 100,000 clones, roughly 96% of them present only once. Between the trimmed V and J ends, which lost 0 bases and 2 bases, there was a span of 8 bases. Germline V CDR1 and CDR2: SNHLY, FYNNEI. The CDR3 is 16 amino acids. The J gene is TRBJ2-6, the V gene TRBV2, with TRBD1 as a possible D gene (6 bases). The sample comprised peripheral blood. The clonotype was recovered from a human donor with active COVID-19. The donor label of this sample is uncertain. CDR3 DNA sequence: TGTGCCAGCAGTGAAGCGGGGACAACTGGGGCCAACGTCCTGACTTTC. It encodes CASSEAGTTGANVLTF.